The rows below give T cell receptor beta chains drawn from one sample of a study of metastatic and nonmetastatic thyroid tumors. TCRdb reanalyzed the PCR reads via MiXCR. This sample has some 19,000 clones, with 25% to 30% found just once. The material sequenced was blood. The receptors derive from a male donor with papillary thyroid cancer or a benign thyroid nodule (not recorded which). Some clones in this sample may be carry-over from other donors' samples. Each CDR3 is given with its conserved first and last residue. A D gene is named only where the DNA matches it firmly. Clone sizes are given selectively: once, few, many, or a class where the clone is expanded.

CASNPDRTEAFF	TGTGCCAGCAACCCGGACAGAACTGAAGCTTTCTTT	many	-	TRBV12-3/TRBV12-4	TRBJ1-1
CASVRWAENPTNEKLFF	TGTGCCAGCGTTCGTTGGGCAGAGAACCCAACTAATGAAAAACTGTTTTTT	few	-	TRBV28	TRBJ1-4
CASSEGTAGMVYEQFF	TGTGCCAGCAGTGAAGGGACGGCAGGGATGGTCTATGAGCAGTTCTTC	-	-	TRBV6-1	TRBJ2-1
CAISESLTGPRSYEQYF	TGTGCCATCAGTGAGTCACTAACAGGGCCACGTTCCTACGAGCAGTACTTC	few	-	TRBV10-3	TRBJ2-7
CSAFPRDFRTGELFF	TGCAGTGCTTTCCCCCGAGACTTTCGGACCGGGGAGCTGTTTTTT	few	-	TRBV20-1	TRBJ2-2
CAWSHPGGANYGYTF	TGTGCCTGGAGTCACCCGGGGGGGGCTAACTATGGCTACACCTTC	few	-	TRBV30	TRBJ1-2
CASSMGLAGDEQYF	TGTGCCAGTAGTATGGGACTAGCGGGAGACGAGCAGTACTTC	-	TRBD2	TRBV19	TRBJ2-7
CASSDNQNEQFF	TGCGCCAGCAGTGATAATCAGAATGAGCAGTTCTTC	-	-	TRBV10-1	TRBJ2-1
CASSTPGGNSPLHF	TGTGCCAGCAGCACCCCTGGGGGTAATTCACCCCTCCACTTT	medium-sized	-	TRBV28	TRBJ1-6
CASSLGRGVGEQFF	TGTGCCAGCAGTTTAGGCAGGGGGGTGGGTGAGCAGTTCTTC	-	-	TRBV12-3/TRBV12-4	TRBJ2-1
CASGTGTSGKNEQFF	TGCGCCAGCGGGACCGGGACTAGCGGGAAGAATGAGCAGTTCTTC	-	TRBD2	TRBV10-1	TRBJ2-1
CASSSGGGNTDTQYF	TGTGCCAGCAGCTCCGGGGGCGGCAACACAGATACGCAGTATTTT	medium-sized	-	TRBV28	TRBJ2-3
CASSSTFRDYFQETQYF	TGTGCCAGCAGTTCGACCTTCCGGGACTACTTCCAAGAGACCCAGTACTTC	medium-sized	TRBD2	TRBV27	TRBJ2-5
CASSLDRGSTDTQYF	TGTGCCAGCAGCTTGGACAGGGGTTCCACAGATACGCAGTATTTT	-	TRBD1	TRBV11-2	TRBJ2-3
CASSVGDSYEQYF	TGTGCCAGCAGCGTAGGGGACTCCTACGAGCAGTACTTC	few	-	TRBV9	TRBJ2-7
CARSQAGQGAIDGYTF	TGTGCCAGGAGTCAGGCCGGACAGGGGGCAATCGATGGCTACACCTTC	-	TRBD1	TRBV6-1	TRBJ1-2
CASSERVGYEQYF	TGTGCCAGCAGTGAAAGAGTGGGCTACGAGCAGTACTTC	medium-sized	-	TRBV6-1	TRBJ2-7
CASSPNGVDGYTF	TGTGCCAGCAGCCCAAACGGGGTCGACGGCTACACCTTC	few	-	TRBV12-3/TRBV12-4	TRBJ1-2
CASSYGDTEAFF	TGTGCCAGCAGTTATGGGGACACTGAAGCTTTCTTT	few	-	TRBV6-5	TRBJ1-1
CASNEAGFALYNEQFF	TGTGCCAGCAATGAGGCGGGATTCGCCCTTTACAATGAGCAGTTCTTC	-	-	TRBV6-1	TRBJ2-1
CASSIAHDSGEYGYTF	TGTGCCAGTAGTATAGCCCACGACAGTGGGGAGTATGGCTACACCTTC	-	-	TRBV19	TRBJ1-2
CATSDYSGTGRSEQYF	TGTGCCACCAGTGATTACTCCGGGACAGGGCGCAGCGAGCAGTACTTC	few	TRBD1	TRBV24-1	TRBJ2-7
CASSLLGQGAWFTEAFF	TGTGCCAGCAGCTTGCTCGGGCAGGGGGCCTGGTTCACTGAAGCTTTCTTT	medium-sized	TRBD1	TRBV7-9	TRBJ1-1
CARSSGTSSTIQETQYF	TGTGCCAGGAGTAGCGGGACTAGCTCGACCATCCAAGAGACCCAGTACTTC	-	TRBD2	TRBV19	TRBJ2-5
CASSQGVYTEAFF	TGCGCCAGCAGCCAGGGGGTTTACACTGAAGCTTTCTTT	-	-	TRBV4-1	TRBJ1-1
CASSARLAGGTDTQYF	TGTGCCAGCAGTGCAAGACTAGCGGGAGGGACAGATACGCAGTATTTT	few	TRBD2	TRBV27	TRBJ2-3
CSARDRGSEPYGYTF	TGCAGTGCTAGAGATAGAGGGTCGGAACCCTATGGCTACACCTTC	-	-	TRBV20-1	TRBJ1-2
CASSQGGDGYTF	TGTGCCAGCAGCCAAGGAGGGGATGGCTACACCTTC	medium-sized	-	TRBV3-1	TRBJ1-2
CSAGPGGGGGNTIYF	TGCAGTGCTGGCCCTGGGGGAGGTGGTGGAAACACCATATATTTT	large	-	TRBV20-1	TRBJ1-3
CASSRDSSNYGYTF	TGCGCCAGCAGCCGGGACAGTTCTAACTATGGCTACACCTTC	-	TRBD1	TRBV5-1	TRBJ1-2
CASSLGQENEKLFF	TGTGCCAGCAGCTTAGGCCAGGAAAATGAAAAACTGTTTTTT	many	-	TRBV7-2	TRBJ1-4
CASSPSGAGINYGYTF	TGTGCCAGCAGCCCGTCGGGCGCAGGGATAAACTATGGCTACACCTTC	-	-	TRBV28	TRBJ1-2
CSARLAGGTGELFF	TGCAGTGCTAGACTAGCGGGGGGCACCGGGGAGCTGTTTTTT	medium-sized	TRBD2	TRBV20-1	TRBJ2-2
CASSAQSSGNTIYF	TGCGCCAGCAGCGCGCAGTCCTCTGGAAACACCATATATTTT	-	-	TRBV5-1	TRBJ1-3
CAISRQGGRGYTF	TGTGCCATCAGCCGACAGGGGGGCAGGGGCTACACCTTC	-	TRBD1	TRBV10-3	TRBJ1-2